Each of the 27 T cell receptor beta chains below was sequenced from the same sample in a study of T cells in Graves' hyperthyroidism and ophthalmopathy (dated by TCRdb to about 2019). The library was built by means of multiplex PCR. The listed sequencing device is Illumina HiSeq 2000. The TCR beta CDR3 regions were amplified from the RNA transcripts. The first round of RT-PCR for the TCR CDR3 was performed with the HTBI primer set and the Qiagen OneStep RT-PCR kit. Using fastp trimming at Q25 and MiXCR clonotype assembly, TCRdb reanalyzed the public sequencing data and kept in-frame beta chains. When rows share a CDR3 protein, they turn into one entry using the most common DNA and genes. The sample table contains about 760,000 distinct CDR3 sequences; only one count was recorded for over 35% of them. Less than 40% of the sample rests with the top ten. The sequenced sample consisted of blood. The source is a woman between 40 and 50 years old with Graves' hyperthyroidism.

With respect to this clonotype: A read error may produce the germline difference seen at one junction end. V gene TRBV15 combines with J gene TRBJ2-6; D may correspond to TRBD1 or TRBD2 (5 bases each). Per the germline V gene, CDR1 is LNHNV and CDR2 is YYDKDF (reference sequence). The length of the CDR3 is 16 residues. The CDR3 region is CATSSRKGDGANVLTF. The CDR3 DNA reads TGTGCCACCAGCAGCCGCAAGGGTGACGGGGCCAACGTCCTGACCTTC.

This clonotype was seen a few times. The chain joins TRBV7-8 to TRBJ1-1, with 9 bases lining up with TRBD1. This CDR3 is 14 amino acids long. Per germline, CDR1 SGHVS and CDR2 FQNEAQ. The trim removed 4 bases at V and 5 bases at J, leaving 5 bases unmatched. The CDR3: CASSSRDRATEAFF. The CDR3 nucleotides read TGTGCCAGCAGCTCCCGGGACAGGGCGACTGAAGCTTTCTTT. The whole variable domain, remainder taken from reference TRBV7-8 and TRBJ1-1, is GAGVSQSPRYKVAKRGQDVALRCDPISGHVSLFWYQQALGQGPEFLTYFQNEAQLDKSGLPSDRFFAERPEGSVSTLKIQRTQQEDSAVYLCASSSRDRATEAFFGQGTRLTVV.

The chain recombines TRBV6-5 with TRBJ1-4; a possible D gene is TRBD1 (5 bases). The CDR3 is 15 residues long. The V gene's germline CDR1 is MNHEY and CDR2 SVGAGI. Trimming removed 5 bases at V and 11 bases at J, with 21 bases between. The chain's CDR3 is CASSLRGGTVEKLFF. The CDR3 DNA reads as TGTGCCAGCAGTCTCCGTGGAGGGACGGTTGAGAAACTGTTTTTT.

This clonotype was detected ten times or more. The gene calls are TRBV7-2 and TRBJ2-5; TRBD2 matches 11 bases. The CDR3 contains 16 residues. With V trimmed by 5 bases and J by 0 bases, 5 bases remained unmatched. In germline, CDR1 is SGHTA, CDR2 FQGNSA. The CDR3 sequence: CASSRSGGANQETQYF. In DNA, the CDR3 is TGTGCCAGCAGCCGTAGCGGGGGGGCAAACCAAGAGACCCAGTACTTC.

This clonotype was detected only a few times. The chain is built from TRBV4-3 and TRBJ2-7; D is perhaps TRBD2 (6 bases). Per the germline V gene, CDR1 is LGHNA and CDR2 is YSLEER. V was shortened by 4 bases and J by 2 bases, with 15 bases between the two germline ends. CDR3 length: 15 residues. The CDR3 nucleotides are TGCGCCAGCAGCCGAGTCCGGGAGTCCACCTACGAGCAGTACTTC. It encodes CASSRVRESTYEQYF.

V usage is TRBV12-3 or TRBV12-4 and J usage is TRBJ2-2; D is possibly TRBD1 (6 bases). The CDR3 has 15 amino acids. The V and J ends lost 5 bases and 1 base respectively, with 11 bases between them. CDR3 in amino acids: CASSEQGRNTGELFF. DNA of the CDR3: TGTGCCAGCAGTGAACAGGGCCGGAACACCGGGGAGCTGTTTTTT.

The V call is TRBV2, the J call TRBJ2-3; D call uncertain. The CDR3 length is 11 residues. The V gene's germline CDR1 is SNHLY and CDR2 FYNNEI. The V and J ends lost 7 bases and 6 bases respectively, with 8 bases between them. CDR3 region: CASTPWDTQYF. The CDR3 DNA reads TGTGCCAGCACCCCCTGGGATACGCAGTATTTT.

The rearrangement links TRBV7-9 to TRBJ2-2; TRBD1 matches at 8 bases. CDR3 length: 15 residues. CDR1 is SEHNR, CDR2 FQNEAQ, per germline (reference sequence). V was clipped by 5 bases and J by 5 bases; unmatched bases: 7. The CDR3: CASSGTGERTGELFF. In DNA form, the CDR3 reads TGTGCCAGCAGCGGGACAGGCGAAAGGACCGGGGAGCTGTTTTTT.

The CDR3 bases are TGTGCCAGCCGCCCGGGAGGAAGCTATGGCTACACCTTC. Translating gives CASRPGGSYGYTF. The chain combines TRBV12-3 or TRBV12-4 with TRBJ1-2, with D uncertain. The CDR3 covers 13 residues. Trimming pared 8 bases from V and 4 bases from J, leaving 14 bases between.

This clonotype was seen only a few times. One end of the junction does not line up with germline, which may come from a read error. The chain combines TRBV10-3 with TRBJ2-2; TRBD1 aligns across 11 bases. The CDR3 covers 15 residues. The germline V gene has CDR1 ENHRY and CDR2 SYGVKD. Here the CDR3 reads CASSSGQGETGELFF. DNA of the CDR3: TGTGCCAGCAGTTCGGGACAGGGGGAGACCGGGGAGCTGTTTTTT.

This clonotype was picked up many times. The chain has TRBV29-1 and TRBJ2-2; unclear D gene. Germline values: CDR1 SQVTM, CDR2 ANQGSEA. With 5 bases removed from V and 4 bases from J, the gap between germline ends came to 8 bases. CDR3 length: 12 amino acids. CDR3 amino acids: CSVSRSTGELFF. CDR3 bases: TGCAGCGTTTCCAGGTCCACCGGGGAGCTGTTTTTT.

V usage is TRBV2 and J usage is TRBJ1-2; a weak D match, TRBD1 (5 bases). CDR3 length: 17 amino acids. From germline, CDR1 is SNHLY and CDR2 FYNNEI. With 0 bases removed from V and 7 bases from J, the gap between germline ends came to 21 bases. In nucleotides, the CDR3 is TGTGCCAGCAGTGAAGCGCTCGGGACGAGGGGCTACGGTGGCTACACCTTC. Translated: CASSEALGTRGYGGYTF.

The genes are TRBV20-1 and TRBJ2-6; D ambiguous. This CDR3 is 14 amino acids long. Germline CDR1 and CDR2: DFQATT and SNEGSKA (reference sequence). The CDR3 DNA reads as TGCAGCTTGTCTCCAGCTACTGGGGCCAACGTCCTGACTTTC. It is translated as CSLSPATGANVLTF.

The V call is TRBV10-3, the J call TRBJ2-5; TRBD1 matches at 7 bases. The CDR3 extends over 14 amino acids. The ends lost 5 bases at V and 3 bases at J; junction bases unmatched: 6. The germline gives CDR1 ENHRY, CDR2 SYGVKD. The CDR3: CAISSRQGKETQYF. As DNA, the CDR3 is TGTGCCATCAGTTCAAGACAGGGTAAAGAGACCCAGTACTTC.

V is TRBV4-1 and J is TRBJ2-5; 14 nucleotides match TRBD2. The germline V gene has CDR1 MGHRA and CDR2 YSYEKL. Germline trimming cut 4 bases from V and 0 bases from J; bases unmatched to any gene: 7. CDR3 size: 18 residues. The DNA of the CDR3 is TGCGCCAGCAGCCCTGGACTAGCGGGGGGCCAAGACCAAGAGACCCAGTACTTC. Translating gives CASSPGLAGGQDQETQYF.

The V and J genes are TRBV4-3 and TRBJ1-4; possible D gene TRBD1, 5 bases. The CDR3 covers 16 residues. The germline V gene encodes CDR1 LGHNA and CDR2 YSLEER. Trimming took 2 bases from V and 3 from J, leaving 13 bases between them. In DNA, the CDR3 is TGCGCCAGCAGCCAATGGAGGGGTACGTCTAATGAAAAACTGTTTTTT. It translates to CASSQWRGTSNEKLFF.

Ten or more counts support this clonotype. This chain joins TRBV9 and TRBJ1-1; 8 nucleotides line up with TRBD1. The J segment lost 4 bases and the V segment lost 2 bases, leaving 4 bases of the junction unmatched. In germline, CDR1 is SGDLS, CDR2 YYNGEE. The CDR3 spans 14 residues. The DNA for the CDR3 is TGTGCCAGCAGCGTCCAAACAGGGGGCACTGAAGCTTTCTTT. It encodes CASSVQTGGTEAFF.

The rearrangement joins TRBV6-2 or TRBV6-3 to TRBJ1-5, with 10 bases lining up with TRBD1. The CDR3 has 15 residues. Germline-derived CDR1 and CDR2 are MNHEY and SVGEGT. Trimming took 5 bases from V and 4 from J; bases not matched to a gene: 5. The CDR3 region is CASSRSDRGNQPQHF. CDR3 bases: TGTGCCAGCAGTCGTTCGGACAGGGGGAATCAGCCCCAGCATTTT.

In its sample, this clonotype was seen a few times. At one end the junction does not follow the germline gene, possibly because of a read error. The chain joins TRBV12-3 or TRBV12-4 to TRBJ2-7; 9 bases match TRBD2. This CDR3 has 12 amino acids. Here the CDR3 reads CASSLGLAARNF. CDR3 DNA: TGTGCCAGCAGTTTAGGACTAGCGGCAAGGAACTTC.

The table lists this clonotype with many counts. The CDR3: CASSYKGGTEAFF. For the CDR3, the DNA is TGTGCCAGCAGTTACAAGGGGGGCACTGAAGCTTTCTTT. The V and J genes are TRBV6-5 and TRBJ1-1; TRBD1 is a possible D gene (6 bases). This CDR3 is 13 amino acids long. The V end was cut by 2 bases, the J end by 4 bases, with 8 bases between. In germline, CDR1 is MNHEY, CDR2 SVGAGI.

This clonotype was seen a few times. The chain carries TRBV27 and TRBJ1-6; the D is unclear. This CDR3 contains 15 residues. The germline CDR1 and CDR2 sequences are MNHEY and SMNVEV (reference sequence). V gave up 6 bases and J gave up 7 bases, with 16 bases separating them. CDR3 region: CASRISQGSNSPLHF. The CDR3 bases are TGTGCCAGCAGGATCAGCCAAGGATCGAATTCACCCCTCCACTTT.

The rearrangement joins TRBV6-6 to TRBJ1-5, with 9 bases fitting TRBD1. V was pared by 5 bases and J by 5 bases, with 7 bases of the junction left unmatched. This CDR3 region has 15 residues. Germline V gene sequence: CDR1 MNHNY, CDR2 SVGAGI (reference sequence). Here the CDR3 DNA reads TGTGCCAGCAGTGACGGGACAGGGCCTCATCAGCCCCAGCATTTT. Encoded protein: CASSDGTGPHQPQHF.

This clonotype was counted many times. The J gene is TRBJ1-1, the V gene TRBV10-1; no definite D call. Trimming removed 5 bases from V and 5 bases from J, with 18 bases in between. Germline assignment: CDR1 WNHNN and CDR2 SYGVQD (reference sequence). The CDR3 loop spans 15 amino acids. The CDR3 protein is CASSPGPPSSTEAFF. CDR3 DNA: TGCGCCAGCAGTCCCGGACCTCCGAGTTCGACTGAAGCTTTCTTT.

The chain employs TRBV20-1 and TRBJ1-1; a weak D match, TRBD1 (6 bases). In germline, CDR1 is DFQATT, CDR2 SNEGSKA (reference sequence). V was pared by 6 bases and J by 3 bases, with 17 bases between. The CDR3 runs to 14 residues. CDR3: CSAKRGPEDTEAFF. DNA for the CDR3: TGCAGTGCAAAACGGGGGCCAGAGGACACTGAAGCTTTCTTT.

This chain connects TRBV6-5 to TRBJ2-5; tentative D call: TRBD2 (6 bases). The CDR3 is made up of 16 amino acids. The V and J ends lost 2 bases and 5 bases respectively, with 18 bases between them. In germline, CDR1 is MNHEY, CDR2 SVGAGI. CDR3 nucleotides: TGTGCCAGCAGTTACCCCTCAGGAGGGTTTAAGGAGACCCAGTACTTC. This codes for CASSYPSGGFKETQYF.

The sample holds many counts of this clonotype. This sequence joins TRBV6-4 and TRBJ1-1; TRBD1 might be the D (5 bases). V gave up 7 bases and J gave up 1 base, with 10 bases separating them. Germline V gene sequence: CDR1 MRHNA, CDR2 SNTAGT. The CDR3 covers 13 residues. CDR3 DNA: TGTGCCAGCACGGGGGTATGGAACACTGAAGCTTTCTTT. Translated, it gives CASTGVWNTEAFF.

This chain uses TRBV10-2 with TRBJ1-1; possible D gene TRBD1, 5 bases. Per the germline V gene, CDR1 is WSHSY and CDR2 is SAAADI. Trimming shortened V by 0 bases and J by 6 bases, and 23 bases separated the two germline ends. The CDR3 is 18 amino acids. CDR3 loop: CASSESTWPPGNFAEAFF. The CDR3 nucleotides read TGCGCCAGCAGTGAGTCGACGTGGCCCCCAGGGAATTTCGCTGAAGCTTTCTTT.